This T cell receptor (beta chain) was identified in a study of blood T cell repertoires in COVID-19. CDR1 is SGHRS and CDR2 is YFSETQ in the germline V gene. The ends lost 5 bases at V and 4 bases at J; junction bases unmatched: 11. The CDR3 runs 15 residues. Clones were sequenced by immunoSEQ multiplex PCR, and TCRdb holds only the in-frame ones, with some missing. In the table there are approximately 90,000 clones, 80% of which are singletons. This chain connects TRBV5-1 to TRBJ1-1; 7 bases map to TRBD1. The receptor's source is a woman older than 75 with acute or convalescent COVID-19. Sequencing was done on a sample of peripheral blood. CDR3 bases: TGCGCCAGCAGAACCAGGCAGGGGGAGGCCACTGAAGCTTTCTTT. Protein sequence: CASRTRQGEATEAFF.